These T cell receptor beta chains were read from a single sample in a study of blood T cell repertoires in COVID-19. The method was immunoSEQ multiplex PCR; TCRdb's version includes in-frame clones alone and lacks a portion of them. The sample yields about 160,000 clones, roughly 85% seen once. Sequencing was performed on peripheral blood. The receptors stem from a woman older than 75 with active or convalescent COVID-19. CDR3s include the opening cysteine and the closing phenylalanine or tryptophan. A D gene is named only where the DNA matches it firmly. Part of the rows lack a size; the others show once, few, many or a class for expanded clones.

TRBV6-1	-	-	TRBJ1-1	CASSELTLGTEAFF	TGTGCCAGCAGTGAACTCACCCTCGGGACTGAAGCTTTCTTT
TRBV27	-	-	TRBJ1-2	CASSLSSWGVGYGYTF	TGTGCCAGCAGTTTATCCTCGTGGGGGGTAGGCTATGGCTACACCTTC
TRBV6-6	-	-	TRBJ1-1	CASSSGQRGTEAFF	TGTGCCAGCAGTTCGGGACAACGAGGGACTGAAGCTTTCTTT
TRBV5-4	-	-	TRBJ2-5	CASSPGQLQETQYF	TGTGCCAGCAGTCCGGGACAACTCCAAGAGACCCAGTACTTC
TRBV10-3	TRBD2	-	TRBJ2-1	CAISWTSGGANEQFF	TGTGCCATCAGTTGGACTAGCGGGGGAGCCAATGAGCAGTTCTTC
TRBV6-5	-	-	TRBJ1-2	CASSPDSYGYTF	TGTGCCAGCAGTCCAGACAGTTATGGCTACACCTTC
TRBV12-3/TRBV12-4	-	-	TRBJ1-1	CASSWTIAEAFF	TGTGCCAGCAGTTGGACAATCGCTGAAGCTTTCTTT
TRBV29-1	-	-	TRBJ1-1	CSVVNTEAFF	TGCAGCGTTGTTAATACTGAAGCTTTCTTT
TRBV11-3	-	-	TRBJ1-1	CASSSDSNTEAFF	TGTGCCAGCAGCTCAGACAGTAACACTGAAGCTTTCTTT
TRBV28	-	-	TRBJ1-6	CASSLPEINNSPLHF	TGTGCCAGCAGTTTACCCGAGATAAATAATTCACCCCTCCACTTT
TRBV5-6	TRBD1	few	TRBJ1-2	CASSPPWPQGAYGYTF	TGTGCCAGCAGCCCACCGTGGCCACAGGGGGCTTATGGCTACACCTTC
TRBV5-5	-	-	TRBJ1-1	CASSLSWRHTEAFF	TGTGCCAGCAGCTTGAGTTGGCGGCACACTGAAGCTTTCTTT
TRBV5-1	TRBD2	-	TRBJ2-3	CASTPTSGSLTDTQYF	TGCGCCAGCACTCCTACTAGCGGGAGTTTAACAGATACGCAGTATTTT
TRBV3-1/TRBV3-2	TRBD2	-	TRBJ2-1	CASSQRSLAGGRSYNEQFF	TGTGCCAGCAGCCAAAGGTCACTAGCGGGAGGGAGGTCCTACAATGAGCAGTTCTTC
TRBV5-5	-	-	TRBJ1-2	CASSLDSFNYGYTF	TGTGCCAGCAGCTTGGACTCCTTTAACTATGGCTACACCTTC
TRBV19	TRBD1	-	TRBJ2-7	CASSIVTGQGPYEQYF	TGTGCCAGTAGTATAGTGACGGGACAGGGGCCCTACGAGCAGTACTTC
TRBV15	-	-	TRBJ2-3	CATSRDVLLSTDTQYF	TGTGCCACCAGCAGAGATGTCCTCTTAAGCACAGATACGCAGTATTTT
TRBV24-1	TRBD2	-	TRBJ2-1	CATMASVASGRFVNEQFF	TGTGCCACCATGGCATCAGTGGCTAGCGGGAGGTTTGTTAATGAGCAGTTCTTC
TRBV11-2	-	-	TRBJ1-2	CASSLPGLGALSLGYTF	TGTGCCAGCAGCTTACCGGGCTTGGGGGCGTTGAGTCTTGGCTACACCTTC
TRBV28	TRBD1	-	TRBJ2-1	CASSPPGQGYEQFF	TGTGCCAGCAGTCCCCCGGGACAGGGGTATGAGCAGTTCTTC
TRBV6-4	-	-	TRBJ1-5	CASANGENQPQHF	TGTGCCAGCGCGAATGGAGAGAATCAGCCCCAGCATTTT
TRBV7-3	-	-	TRBJ1-5	CASSSRGGQPQHF	TGTGCCAGCAGCTCCCGGGGTGGGCAGCCCCAGCATTTT
TRBV19	-	-	TRBJ1-2	CASSKWGDDYGYTF	TGTGCCAGTAGCAAATGGGGGGACGACTATGGCTACACCTTC
TRBV5-8	-	-	TRBJ2-5	CASSLAGAGETQYF	TGTGCCAGCAGCTTGGCGGGAGCGGGCGAGACCCAGTACTTC
TRBV9	-	-	TRBJ1-1	CASSVGPMNTEAFF	TGTGCCAGCAGCGTTGGGCCCATGAACACTGAAGCTTTCTTT
TRBV5-1	TRBD2	-	TRBJ2-5	CASGSGRAGQETQYF	TGCGCCAGCGGTAGCGGGAGGGCCGGCCAAGAGACCCAGTACTTC
TRBV5-1	-	-	TRBJ1-5	CASSLFAGDVSAQHF	TGCGCCAGCAGCTTGTTCGCGGGAGATGTATCAGCCCAGCATTTT
TRBV10-3	-	-	TRBJ1-2	CAISESAGEGYTF	TGTGCCATCAGTGAGTCGGCAGGGGAAGGCTACACCTTC
TRBV29-1	TRBD1	once	TRBJ2-2	CSASTGAGELFF	TGCAGCGCCTCGACAGGGGCCGGGGAGCTGTTTTTT
TRBV19	TRBD1	-	TRBJ1-1	CASSIASGTGGVGTEAFF	TGTGCCAGTAGTATAGCTTCGGGGACAGGGGGCGTTGGGACTGAAGCTTTCTTT
TRBV19	-	-	TRBJ1-2	CASNGAYGYTF	TGTGCCAGTAATGGAGCCTATGGCTACACCTTC
TRBV28	TRBD2	-	TRBJ2-7	CASSRTAGGTYEQYF	TGTGCCAGCAGTCGGACGGCGGGAGGTACCTACGAGCAGTACTTC
TRBV2	TRBD1	-	TRBJ1-1	CASTGQGRTEAFF	TGTGCCAGCACCGGACAGGGCCGCACTGAAGCTTTCTTT
TRBV6-6	-	-	TRBJ1-1	CASSAWGQNTEAFF	TGTGCCAGCAGTGCCTGGGGACAGAACACTGAAGCTTTCTTT
TRBV9	-	-	TRBJ1-2	CASSVDWTANYGYTF	TGTGCCAGCAGCGTAGATTGGACAGCTAACTATGGCTACACCTTC
TRBV28	TRBD1	-	TRBJ2-7	CASSLGQGSGEQYF	TGTGCCAGCAGCCTCGGACAGGGATCGGGCGAGCAGTACTTC
TRBV15	TRBD2	-	TRBJ2-5	CATSRDLAGGKFARMETQYF	TGTGCCACCAGCAGAGATCTAGCGGGAGGGAAGTTCGCTCGGATGGAGACCCAGTACTTC
TRBV4-1	-	-	TRBJ2-7	CASSPRYQGIEQYF	TGCGCCAGCAGCCCAAGGTATCAGGGGATCGAGCAGTACTTC
TRBV9	-	-	TRBJ1-4	CASSAPSFGVEKLFF	TGTGCCAGCAGCGCCCCGAGCTTCGGTGTCGAAAAACTGTTTTTT
TRBV2	-	-	TRBJ1-2	CASRSQKGDYGYTF	TGTGCCAGCAGATCCCAGAAGGGGGATTATGGCTACACCTTC
TRBV7-2	TRBD1	-	TRBJ2-3	CASSFFRGQGSADTQYF	TGTGCCAGCAGCTTTTTTCGAGGACAGGGTAGTGCAGATACGCAGTATTTT
TRBV2	-	-	TRBJ1-4	CASSTPGQGIGEKLFF	TGTGCCAGCAGCACACCCGGGCAGGGTATTGGGGAAAAACTGTTTTTT
TRBV7-2	-	-	TRBJ2-7	CASSLALRSKPYEQYF	TGTGCCAGCAGCTTAGCGCTTCGTAGTAAGCCCTACGAGCAGTACTTC
TRBV6-9	-	-	TRBJ1-3	CASSSQGSSGNTIYF	TGTGCCAGCAGTTCCCAGGGGAGCTCTGGAAACACCATATATTTT
TRBV7-9	-	-	TRBJ1-1	CASSFYGGDTEAFF	TGTGCCAGCAGCTTTTACGGGGGAGACACTGAAGCTTTCTTT
TRBV19	-	-	TRBJ2-3	CASKGDTDTQYF	TGTGCCAGTAAAGGAGACACAGATACGCAGTATTTT
TRBV18	-	-	TRBJ1-5	CASSQGGFDQPQHF	TGTGCCAGCTCCCAGGGAGGGTTTGATCAGCCCCAGCATTTT
TRBV2	-	few	TRBJ1-6	CASSITGFNSPLHF	TGTGCCAGCAGTATAACAGGATTTAATTCACCCCTCCACTTT
TRBV10-3	TRBD1	-	TRBJ1-2	CAISPTGNYGYTF	TGTGCCATCAGCCCGACAGGGAACTATGGCTACACCTTC
TRBV6-6	-	-	TRBJ1-2	CASSYSRQVTGYTF	TGTGCCAGCAGTTACTCTCGACAGGTAACCGGCTACACCTTC
TRBV19	-	-	TRBJ1-4	CASTSSKGIQGSAVTDEKLFF	TGTGCCAGTACCTCTTCCAAAGGGATCCAAGGGAGTGCGGTGACGGATGAAAAACTGTTTTTT